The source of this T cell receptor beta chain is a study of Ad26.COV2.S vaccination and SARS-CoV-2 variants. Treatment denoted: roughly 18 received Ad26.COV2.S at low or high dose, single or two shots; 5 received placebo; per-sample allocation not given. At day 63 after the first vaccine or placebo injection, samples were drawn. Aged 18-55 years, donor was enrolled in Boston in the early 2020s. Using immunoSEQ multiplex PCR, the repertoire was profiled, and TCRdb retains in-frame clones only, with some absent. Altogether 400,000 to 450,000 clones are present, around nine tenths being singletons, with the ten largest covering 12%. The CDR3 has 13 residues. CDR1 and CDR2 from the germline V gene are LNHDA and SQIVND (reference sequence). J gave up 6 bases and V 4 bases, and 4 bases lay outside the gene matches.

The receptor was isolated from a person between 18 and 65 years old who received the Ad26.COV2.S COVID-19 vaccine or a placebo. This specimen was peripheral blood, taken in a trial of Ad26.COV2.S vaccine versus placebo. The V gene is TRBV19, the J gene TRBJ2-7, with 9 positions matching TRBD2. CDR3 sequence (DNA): TGTGCCAGTAGTAAGTTAGCGGGAGCCGAGCAGTACTTC. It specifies CASSKLAGAEQYF.